This TCR beta chain appears in the sequencing data of a study of T cells in localized non-small cell lung cancer. Regarding the study as a whole: Only one tumor region went through sequencing, so heterogeneity may still be there. Uninvolved adjacent lung showed the highest T cell clonality, exceeding tumor. In the blood, greater T cell density corresponded to longer overall survival. A median approximately 60 of the top 100 tumor clones appeared in adjacent lung.

As concerns this clone: Its antigen remains unknown.

CDR3 size: 15 residues. The germline V gene has CDR1 SGHNT and CDR2 YYREEE (reference sequence). Deletions cut 1 base from V and 1 base from J, with 10 bases between. The protocol was immunoSEQ multiplex PCR, while the TCRdb copy is restricted to in-frame clones and leaves out a portion. The sample lists around 130,000 clones, roughly 90% occurring once. The V call is TRBV5-4, the J call TRBJ2-3; D gene unclear. This receptor was obtained from an older female donor with stage I lung adenocarcinoma. The source was peripheral blood, collected before any cancer treatment. This CDR3 is CASSLSIGRTDTQYF. CDR3 DNA: TGTGCCAGCAGCTTGTCTATAGGACGCACAGATACGCAGTATTTT. The whole variable domain, filled in from reference TRBV5-4 and TRBJ2-3, reads ETGVTQSPTHLIKTRGQQVTLRCSSQSGHNTVSWYQQALGQGPQFIFQYYREEENGRGNFPPRFSGLQFPNYSSELNVNALELDDSALYLCASSLSIGRTDTQYFGPGTRLTVL.